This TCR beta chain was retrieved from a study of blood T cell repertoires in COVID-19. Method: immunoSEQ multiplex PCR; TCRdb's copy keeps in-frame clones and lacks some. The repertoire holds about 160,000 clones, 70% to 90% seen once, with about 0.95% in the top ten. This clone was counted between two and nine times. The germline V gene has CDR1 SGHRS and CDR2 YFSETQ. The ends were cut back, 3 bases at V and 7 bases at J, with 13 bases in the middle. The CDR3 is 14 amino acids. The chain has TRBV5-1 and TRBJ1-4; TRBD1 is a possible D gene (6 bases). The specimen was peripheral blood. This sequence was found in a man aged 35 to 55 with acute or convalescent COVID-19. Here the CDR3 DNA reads TGCGCCAGCAGCTCCGGGACACAACTTGAAAAACTGTTTTTT. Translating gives CASSSGTQLEKLFF.